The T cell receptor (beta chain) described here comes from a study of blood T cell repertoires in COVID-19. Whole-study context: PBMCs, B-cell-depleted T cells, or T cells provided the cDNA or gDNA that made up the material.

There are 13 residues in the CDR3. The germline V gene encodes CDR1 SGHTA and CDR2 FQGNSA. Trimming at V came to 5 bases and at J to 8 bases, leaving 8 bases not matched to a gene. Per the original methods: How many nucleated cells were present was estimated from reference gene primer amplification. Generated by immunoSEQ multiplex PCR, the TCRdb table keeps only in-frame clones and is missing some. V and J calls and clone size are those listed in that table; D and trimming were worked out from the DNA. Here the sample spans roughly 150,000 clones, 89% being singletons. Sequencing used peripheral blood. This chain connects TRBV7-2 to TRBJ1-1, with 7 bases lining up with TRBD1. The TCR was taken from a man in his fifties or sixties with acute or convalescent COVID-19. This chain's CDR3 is CASSLRWDSEAFF. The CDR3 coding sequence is TGTGCCAGCAGCCTTAGGTGGGACAGCGAAGCTTTCTTT.